The 29 T cell receptor beta chains given below trace back to one sample, sequenced in a study of T cells after yellow fever vaccination (dated by TCRdb to the late 2010s). The library relied on 5' RACE. TCRdb shows the sequencer as Illumina HiSeq 2500. TCRdb applied fastp at Q25 and MiXCR to the public reads, then kept only in-frame beta chains. When rows share a CDR3 protein, they turn into one entry using the most common DNA and genes. This sample lists about 4,500 distinct CDR3 sequences; around 8% were detected once. The ten largest clones capture about 65% of the sample. Reading the label with the study, this specimen's treatment or condition is: live attenuated yellow fever vaccine strain. Sequencing was performed on PBMCs, either bulk or a sorted T-cell subset (CD4+, CD8+, memory, or dextramer-sorted; not recorded which), taken about 41 days after the first yellow fever vaccination. All receptors derive from a young man who received the YFV17D yellow fever vaccine.

This clonotype has at least ten counts. This chain uses TRBV19 with TRBJ1-1; maybe TRBD1 (6 bases). Germline V CDR1 and CDR2: LNHDA, SQIVND (reference sequence). Trimming shortened V by 7 bases and J by 5 bases, and 14 bases separated the two germline ends. There are 13 residues in the CDR3. CDR3 loop: CASKESGTTEAFF. The CDR3 DNA reads TGTGCCAGTAAGGAATCCGGGACAACTGAAGCTTTCTTT.

This clonotype is labeled medium-sized. The rearrangement uses TRBV10-3 and TRBJ2-2; D unresolved. The V and J ends lost 10 bases and 8 bases respectively, with 14 bases between them. This CDR3 has 12 amino acids. Germline values: CDR1 ENHRY, CDR2 SYGVKD. The CDR3, as DNA: TGTGCCAGTTACGGGCCGTCGGGGGAGCTGTTTTTT. It encodes CASYGPSGELFF.

This clonotype has ten or more counts. The rearrangement joins TRBV29-1 to TRBJ2-7; tentatively, D is TRBD2 (7 bases). Per the germline V gene, CDR1 is SQVTM and CDR2 is ANQGSEA. Trimming left V 7 bases short and J 2 bases short, with 21 bases between. CDR3 size: 15 residues. The CDR3 protein is CSALTSRGGPYEQYF. The CDR3 nucleotides read TGCAGCGCATTGACGAGTAGGGGGGGTCCCTACGAGCAGTACTTC.

This clonotype has ten or more counts. V and J are TRBV20-1 and TRBJ2-3, with 8 bases that match TRBD2. The J segment lost 1 base and the V segment lost 5 bases, leaving 5 bases of the junction unmatched. Germline-derived CDR1 and CDR2 are DFQATT and SNEGSKA (reference sequence). The CDR3 is made up of 14 amino acids. Here the CDR3 reads CSADGAGGTDTQYF. Written as DNA, the CDR3 is TGCAGTGCTGACGGAGCGGGGGGCACAGATACGCAGTATTTT.

This clonotype was found many times. V usage is TRBV7-8 and J usage is TRBJ2-2; D is uncertain. V lost 2 bases, J lost 2 bases, and 9 bases lay in between. In germline, CDR1 is SGHVS, CDR2 FQNEAQ. The CDR3 is 15 amino acids. The CDR3 protein is CASSLLGLNTGELFF. CDR3 coding DNA: TGTGCCAGCAGCTTACTGGGCTTAAACACCGGGGAGCTGTTTTTT. Filled out from reference TRBV7-8 and TRBJ2-2, the complete variable domain reads GAGVSQSPRYKVAKRGQDVALRCDPISGHVSLFWYQQALGQGPEFLTYFQNEAQLDKSGLPSDRFFAERPEGSVSTLKIQRTQQEDSAVYLCASSLLGLNTGELFFGEGSRLTVL.

Many counts were recorded for this clonotype. The CDR3 nucleotides read TGTGCCAGCAGCTCCCGGGCCGGGGAGCTGTTTTTT. Its translation is CASSSRAGELFF. The chain joins TRBV7-9 to TRBJ2-2; D is undetermined. The CDR3 runs to 12 residues. From germline, CDR1 is SEHNR and CDR2 FQNEAQ (reference sequence). The germline V and J ends were trimmed by 4 bases and 6 bases, with 6 bases remaining between them. The full variable domain, its missing parts supplied by reference TRBV7-9 and TRBJ2-2, is DTGVSQNPRHKITKRGQNVTFRCDPISEHNRLYWYRQTLGQGPEFLTYFQNEAQLEKSRLLSDRFSAERPKGSFSTLEIQRTEQGDSAMYLCASSSRAGELFFGEGSRLTVL.

This clonotype was counted at least ten times. The chain combines TRBV20-1 with TRBJ2-7; possible D gene TRBD1, 5 bases. In germline, CDR1 is DFQATT, CDR2 SNEGSKA (reference sequence). V was pared by 4 bases and J by 4 bases, with 5 bases between. This CDR3 contains 10 residues. The CDR3 nucleotides are TGCAGTGCTACAGGGTACGAGCAGTACGTC. Its translation is CSATGYEQYV.

This clonotype was counted at least ten times. This chain connects TRBV5-1 to TRBJ2-3; D perhaps matches TRBD2 (6 bases). The V gene lost 1 base and the J gene lost 2 bases, with 8 bases spanning the gap. This CDR3 region has 14 residues. Germline V gene sequence: CDR1 SGHRS, CDR2 YFSETQ. CDR3 residues: CASSLWGDTDTQYF. The CDR3 DNA is TGCGCCAGCAGCTTGTGGGGGGACACAGATACGCAGTATTTT. The full variable domain, completed using reference TRBV5-1 and TRBJ2-3, is KAGVTQTPRYLIKTRGQQVTLSCSPISGHRSVSWYQQTPGQGLQFLFEYFSETQRNKGNFPGRFSGRQFSNSRSEMNVSTLELGDSALYLCASSLWGDTDTQYFGPGTRLTVL.

This clonotype was observed many times. The rearrangement links TRBV3-1 to TRBJ2-1; D remains unclear. The CDR3 sequence is 14 residues long. Germline lookup yields CDR1 LGHDT and CDR2 YNNKEL (reference sequence). V was cut by 1 base and J by 4 bases, with 8 bases left in between. The CDR3 nucleotides read TGTGCCAGCAGCCAAGTGTATGGATACAATGAGCAGTTCTTC. Translated: CASSQVYGYNEQFF.

This clonotype has ten or more counts. The chain links TRBV20-1 to TRBJ2-5, with 7 positions matching TRBD1. Germline-derived CDR1 and CDR2 are DFQATT and SNEGSKA (reference sequence). The CDR3 spans 13 residues. Germline trimming cut 4 bases from V and 0 bases from J; bases unmatched to any gene: 2. The CDR3 is CSAKGQNQETQYF. In nucleotides, the CDR3 is TGCAGTGCTAAGGGACAGAACCAAGAGACCCAGTACTTC.

This clonotype was seen ten or more times. V is TRBV5-1 and J is TRBJ2-5; D not certain. The V end lost 0 bases, the J end lost 1 base, and 13 bases lay between the germline ends. Germline CDR1 SGHRS, CDR2 YFSETQ. This CDR3 comprises 16 residues. This chain's CDR3 is CASSLDVQKTQETQYF. CDR3 sequence (DNA): TGCGCCAGCAGCTTGGATGTTCAGAAAACCCAAGAGACCCAGTACTTC. Full variable domain (remainder filled in from reference TRBV5-1 and TRBJ2-5): KAGVTQTPRYLIKTRGQQVTLSCSPISGHRSVSWYQQTPGQGLQFLFEYFSETQRNKGNFPGRFSGRQFSNSRSEMNVSTLELGDSALYLCASSLDVQKTQETQYFGPGTRLLVL.

This sequence joins TRBV5-6 and TRBJ2-1; TRBD2 might be the D (5 bases). Trimming pared 8 bases from V and 5 bases from J, leaving 17 bases between. CDR3 length: 14 amino acids. Germline lookup yields CDR1 SGHDT and CDR2 YYEEEE. CDR3 residues: CARGPGVRHNEQFF. CDR3 DNA sequence: TGTGCCAGGGGCCCCGGGGTACGGCACAATGAGCAGTTCTTC.

This clonotype has a count of ten or more. The J gene is TRBJ2-3, the V gene TRBV9; D unresolved. V lost 0 bases to trimming and J lost 2 bases, with 16 bases between them. CDR3 size: 17 residues. Germline loops: CDR1 SGDLS, CDR2 YYNGEE. The CDR3 region is CASSVGEVVLNTDTQYF. The CDR3, as DNA: TGTGCCAGCAGCGTAGGCGAGGTGGTTTTGAACACAGATACGCAGTATTTT.

This clonotype was seen at least ten times. The V gene is TRBV7-2, the J gene TRBJ1-1; D not certain. V dropped 5 bases and J dropped 7 bases, with 14 bases sitting between them. The CDR3 runs to 13 residues. CDR1 is SGHTA and CDR2 is FQGNSA in the germline V gene. The CDR3 protein is CASSTRSAGEAFF. CDR3 in DNA: TGTGCCAGCAGCACCAGATCGGCGGGTGAAGCTTTCTTT.

This clonotype was observed many times. V is TRBV11-2 and J is TRBJ2-7, with TRBD1 matching 10 bases. The length of the CDR3 is 15 residues. CDR1 is SGHAT, CDR2 FQNNGV, per germline. CDR3 coding DNA: TGTGCCAGCAGCCTAGACAGGGGGCGCGGCTACGAGCAGTACGTC. It codes for CASSLDRGRGYEQYV.

This clonotype was recorded at least ten times. J is TRBJ1-6 and V is TRBV12-3 or TRBV12-4; D is uncertain. The V gene lost 6 bases and the J gene lost 7 bases, with 19 bases spanning the gap. CDR3 length: 16 amino acids. CDR3 amino acids: CASRPESWYGNSPLHF. The CDR3 DNA is TGTGCCAGCAGGCCGGAGTCTTGGTACGGGAATTCACCCCTCCACTTT.

This clonotype occurred many times. The chain has TRBV4-1 and TRBJ2-5; 12 bases are shared with TRBD1. Germline trimming cut 4 bases from V and 4 bases from J; bases unmatched to any gene: 7. Germline loops: CDR1 MGHRA, CDR2 YSYEKL. The CDR3 contains 16 residues. DNA of the CDR3: TGCGCCAGCAGCCCACAAGGGACAGGGGGCCCAGAGACCCAGTACTTC. Translated, it gives CASSPQGTGGPETQYF.

By sample share, this clonotype is medium-sized. This rearrangement joins TRBV12-3 or TRBV12-4 to TRBJ2-7; D might be TRBD1 (5 bases). CDR3 length: 13 amino acids. Trimming removed 6 bases from V and 2 bases from J, with 11 bases in between. The CDR3 DNA follows: TGTGCCAGCAGCCGTGACAGCGCCTACGAGCAGTACTTC. Protein: CASSRDSAYEQYF.

In this sample, this clonotype turned up many times. The chain is built from TRBV6-2 or TRBV6-3 and TRBJ2-3; 7 nucleotides line up with TRBD1. Germline values: CDR1 MNHEY, CDR2 SVGEGT. The CDR3 extends over 17 amino acids. The junction had 15 bases not matched to a gene; V was cut back by 6 bases and J by 3 bases. As DNA, the CDR3 is TGTGCCAGCAGCCTCCCCGGACAGGCCTATGGGACAGATACGCAGTATTTT. Protein product: CASSLPGQAYGTDTQYF.

This clonotype showed up many times. The chain is built from TRBV6-5 and TRBJ1-1, with D perhaps TRBD1 (5 bases). CDR1 is MNHEY and CDR2 is SVGAGI in the germline V gene. Trimming took 6 bases from V and 0 from J, leaving 11 bases between them. The CDR3 consists of 14 residues. In nucleotides, the CDR3 is TGTGCCAGCAGCAAGGGGAATATGAACACTGAAGCTTTCTTT. Protein: CASSKGNMNTEAFF.

This clonotype has a count of ten or more. The V call is TRBV3-1, the J call TRBJ2-2, with D perhaps matching TRBD1 or TRBD2 (7 bases each). This CDR3 comprises 16 residues. Germline V lookup: CDR1 LGHDT, CDR2 YNNKEL (reference sequence). With 7 bases removed from V and 4 bases from J, the gap between germline ends came to 19 bases. The CDR3 nucleotides read TGTGCCAGCACTCGTTGGGAGGGGGCCCGCACCGGGGAGCTGTTTTTT. Translating it yields CASTRWEGARTGELFF. Together with reference TRBV3-1 and TRBJ2-2, the CDR3 gives the full variable domain: DTAVSQTPKYLVTQMGNDKSIKCEQNLGHDTMYWYKQDSKKFLKIMFSYNNKELIINETVPNRFSPKSPDKAHLNLHINSLELGDSAVYFCASTRWEGARTGELFFGEGSRLTVL.

This clonotype was picked up many times. The chain uses TRBV7-9 and TRBJ2-3, with a tentative D call TRBD2 (7 bases). There are 15 residues in the CDR3. Germline CDR1 SEHNR, CDR2 FQNEAQ (reference sequence). Deletions cut 1 base from V and 3 bases from J, with 11 bases between. CDR3 in DNA: TGTGCCAGCAGCTTAGAGGCGGGGGCTACAGATACGCAGTATTTT. It encodes CASSLEAGATDTQYF.

This clonotype was observed many times. The J gene is TRBJ2-7, the V gene TRBV6-5; TRBD1 aligns across 11 bases. Germline V gene lookup returns CDR1 MNHEY and CDR2 SVGAGI. The CDR3 contains 13 residues. The V segment lost 4 bases and the J segment 4 bases; nucleotides outside the gene matches: 0. The CDR3 coding sequence is TGTGCCAGCAGTTGGGACAGGGGGTACGAGCAGTACTTC. This gives the protein CASSWDRGYEQYF.

This clonotype has a count of ten or more. V gene TRBV10-3 combines with J gene TRBJ1-2, with D possibly TRBD1 on 6 matching bases. Germline-derived CDR1 and CDR2 are ENHRY and SYGVKD. CDR3 size: 15 residues. Trimming cost V 2 bases and J 4 bases, with 14 bases left between them. The CDR3 sequence is CAISETGTGSYGYTF. The CDR3 DNA is TGTGCCATCAGTGAGACCGGTACAGGGAGCTATGGCTACACCTTC.

This clonotype was recorded many times. V usage is TRBV12-3 or TRBV12-4 and J usage is TRBJ1-5; a possible D gene is TRBD1 (5 bases). The CDR3 has 16 amino acids. Trimming cost V 6 bases and J 6 bases, with 21 bases left between them. The CDR3 region is CASRSSTAGSGQPQHF. CDR3 sequence (DNA): TGTGCCAGCAGATCTTCGACAGCCGGGTCGGGTCAGCCCCAGCATTTT.

The chain couples TRBV2 to TRBJ2-7; 11 nucleotides match TRBD2. The CDR3 totals 17 residues. Looked up from germline, CDR1 is SNHLY and CDR2 is FYNNEI. CDR3 in amino acids: CTFSLTGLAAVTYEQYF. The CDR3 DNA sequence: TGTACCTTCAGTTTAACGGGACTAGCGGCCGTCACCTACGAGCAGTACTTC.

This clonotype appeared many times. The rearrangement joins TRBV12-3 or TRBV12-4 to TRBJ1-1; D is unresolved. V was shortened by 3 bases and J by 3 bases, with 14 bases between the two germline ends. The CDR3 extends over 15 amino acids. The CDR3 protein is CASSFPGFGYTEAFF. CDR3 DNA sequence: TGTGCCAGCAGTTTCCCCGGGTTTGGGTACACTGAAGCTTTCTTT.

This clonotype was observed many times. The chain recombines TRBV7-8 with TRBJ1-6; D possibly corresponds to TRBD1 (5 bases). The CDR3 has 13 residues. Germline CDR1 and CDR2: SGHVS and FQNEAQ. The ends were cut back, 2 bases at V and 8 bases at J, with 7 bases in the middle. CDR3 loop: CASSLWGDSPLHF. CDR3 DNA sequence: TGTGCCAGCAGCTTATGGGGGGATTCACCCCTCCACTTT.

To note about this clonotype: This may stem from a read error, because a much larger clone lies one nucleotide away. The CDR3 loop reads CASSRDRTSGANVLTF. The CDR3 region has the DNA TGTGCCAGCAGCCGGGACAGGACCTCTGGGGCCAACGTCCTGACTTTC. The rearrangement links TRBV7-6 to TRBJ2-6; 8 bases match TRBD1. CDR3 length: 16 residues. The V gene's germline CDR1 is SGHVS and CDR2 FNYEAQ. Unmatched junction bases numbered 3, after V lost 5 bases and J lost 0 bases.